One sample yielded the 24 T cell receptor beta chains listed below, sequenced in a study of blood T cell repertoires in COVID-19. Generated by immunoSEQ multiplex PCR, the TCRdb table keeps only in-frame clones and is missing some. The profile shows about 270,000 clones, about nine tenths of them singletons. The sequenced sample consisted of peripheral blood. These receptors came from a person aged 18-29 years with COVID-19, enrolled during active disease.

The CDR3 DNA is TGTGCCAGCAGCGTCACTAGCGGGAGTTTCAATGAGCAGTTCTTC. It is translated as CASSVTSGSFNEQFF. The chain is built from TRBV9 and TRBJ2-1; 11 nucleotides align to TRBD2. The V gene end was trimmed by 2 bases and the J gene end by 6 bases; junction bases not matched to a gene: 4. The CDR3 consists of 15 residues. CDR1 is SGDLS, CDR2 YYNGEE, per germline.

The rearrangement uses TRBV10-3 and TRBJ2-1; TRBD2 matches at 7 bases. The CDR3 covers 15 residues. Germline V lookup: CDR1 ENHRY, CDR2 SYGVKD. Trimming cost V 5 bases and J 0 bases; bases outside gene matches: 4. The CDR3: CAISIAGSSYNEQFF. The CDR3 DNA sequence: TGTGCCATCAGTATAGCGGGCTCCTCCTACAATGAGCAGTTCTTC.

This clone showed up just once. The chain employs TRBV29-1 and TRBJ2-7, with 9 bases lining up with TRBD1. Trimming took 7 bases from V and 5 from J; bases not matched to a gene: 3. The CDR3 is 11 residues long. Germline V lookup: CDR1 SQVTM, CDR2 ANQGSEA. CDR3 amino acids: CSAGQGNEQYF. CDR3 sequence (DNA): TGCAGCGCCGGACAGGGGAACGAGCAGTACTTC.

J is TRBJ1-1 and V is TRBV7-9; D remains unclear. Germline V gives CDR1 SEHNR, CDR2 FQNEAQ (reference sequence). The CDR3 is 12 residues long. Trimming shortened V by 6 bases and J by 1 base, and 6 bases separated the two germline ends. The CDR3 sequence is CASSTANTEAFF. Written as DNA, the CDR3 is TGTGCCAGCAGTACAGCGAACACTGAAGCTTTCTTT.

The chain couples TRBV27 to TRBJ1-5; 7 bases agree with TRBD1. The CDR3 extends over 20 amino acids. The germline CDR1 and CDR2 sequences are MNHEY and SMNVEV (reference sequence). V was clipped by 8 bases and J by 2 bases; unmatched bases: 24. CDR3 region: CASDYSSRDRTSIRNQPQHF. DNA of the CDR3: TGTGCCAGCGATTATTCTTCGAGGGACAGAACCTCCATTCGCAATCAGCCCCAGCATTTT.

This clone was observed once. The V and J genes are TRBV27 and TRBJ2-1; 10 bases line up with TRBD2. The V segment lost 5 bases and the J segment 3 bases; nucleotides outside the gene matches: 7. The CDR3 is made up of 16 amino acids. The germline CDR1 and CDR2 sequences are MNHEY and SMNVEV (reference sequence). Here the CDR3 reads CASSRLGLADYNEQFF. As DNA, the CDR3 is TGTGCCAGCAGTCGACTAGGACTAGCGGACTACAATGAGCAGTTCTTC.

The V gene is TRBV18, the J gene TRBJ1-1; 8 nucleotides align to TRBD1. Germline CDR1 reads KGHSH; CDR2 reads LQKENI. The CDR3 is 14 amino acids. Trimming took 2 bases from V and 5 from J; bases not matched to a gene: 4. Here the CDR3 DNA reads TGTGCCAGCTCACCAGTCACAGGGGGGACTGAAGCTTTCTTT. This translates into CASSPVTGGTEAFF.

CDR3 residues: CSGGEPVGKEQFF. CDR3 bases: TGCAGCGGCGGGGAGCCCGTGGGGAAGGAGCAGTTCTTC. The V gene is TRBV29-1, the J gene TRBJ2-1, with D possibly matching TRBD2 (6 bases). Germline V gene lookup returns CDR1 SQVTM and CDR2 ANQGSEA. The V and J ends lost 7 bases and 10 bases respectively, with 20 bases between them. The CDR3 covers 13 residues.

This chain connects TRBV19 to TRBJ2-7; D is uncertain. Trimming removed 3 bases at V and 2 bases at J, with 14 bases between. CDR1 LNHDA and CDR2 SQIVND come from the germline V gene (reference sequence). The CDR3 is 15 amino acids. The CDR3 region is CASSILPARTYEQYF. The CDR3 bases are TGTGCCAGTAGTATTCTTCCAGCGAGGACCTACGAGCAGTACTTC.

The chain links TRBV28 to TRBJ1-5; D is perhaps TRBD1 (6 bases). Germline V gene data show CDR1 as MDHEN and CDR2 as SYDVKM. This CDR3 spans 14 amino acids. The germline V and J ends were trimmed by 5 bases and 3 bases, with 11 bases remaining between them. The CDR3 protein is CASSATGFNQPQHF. For the CDR3, the DNA is TGTGCCAGCAGTGCAACAGGGTTCAATCAGCCCCAGCATTTT.

The chain couples TRBV19 to TRBJ2-5, with D possibly being TRBD1 (6 bases). From germline, CDR1 is LNHDA and CDR2 SQIVND (reference sequence). This CDR3 has 16 residues. V lost 4 bases to trimming and J lost 6 bases, with 21 bases between them. The CDR3 is CASSTFFGGASKTQYF. The CDR3 DNA reads as TGTGCCAGTAGTACCTTCTTTGGGGGCGCGTCGAAGACCCAGTACTTC. Full variable domain (outside the CDR3, taken from reference TRBV19 and TRBJ2-5): DGGITQSPKYLFRKEGQNVTLSCEQNLNHDAMYWYRQDPGQGLRLIYYSQIVNDFQKGDIAEGYSVSREKKESFPLTVTSAQKNPTAFYLCASSTFFGGASKTQYFGPGTRLLVL.

The V and J genes are TRBV5-4 and TRBJ2-7, with a tentative D call TRBD2 (5 bases). Germline values: CDR1 SGHNT, CDR2 YYREEE (reference sequence). The CDR3 extends over 14 amino acids. Trimming stripped 3 bases from V and 5 bases from J, with 15 bases between. CDR3 sequence: CASSSGVGPDEQYF. The CDR3 nucleotides are TGTGCCAGCAGCTCCGGGGTCGGTCCGGACGAGCAGTACTTC. Complete variable domain (other parts from reference TRBV5-4 and TRBJ2-7): ETGVTQSPTHLIKTRGQQVTLRCSSQSGHNTVSWYQQALGQGPQFIFQYYREEENGRGNFPPRFSGLQFPNYSSELNVNALELDDSALYLCASSSGVGPDEQYFGPGTRLTVT.

This clone was counted between two and nine times. This chain links TRBV12-3 or TRBV12-4 with TRBJ2-7; D unclear. This CDR3 is 11 amino acids long. Trimming shortened V by 5 bases and J by 1 base, and 3 bases separated the two germline ends. CDR3 sequence reads: CASSQSYEQYF. CDR3 sequence (DNA): TGTGCCAGCAGTCAATCCTACGAGCAGTACTTC.

The chain couples TRBV4-1 to TRBJ1-5; D ambiguous. Germline V gene sequence: CDR1 MGHRA, CDR2 YSYEKL. CDR3 length: 17 residues. V dropped 1 base and J dropped 3 bases, with 16 bases sitting between them. Written as DNA, the CDR3 is TGCGCCAGCAGCCAAGGCGGCACTCCCGGACTCAATCAGCCCCAGCATTTT. Protein product: CASSQGGTPGLNQPQHF.

The chain employs TRBV7-8 and TRBJ2-2, with 9 bases identical to TRBD2. The germline V gene has CDR1 SGHVS and CDR2 FQNEAQ. CDR3 length: 16 residues. The ends lost 4 bases at V and 5 bases at J; junction bases unmatched: 8. The CDR3 DNA sequence: TGTGCCAGCAGCTCTATAAGCGGGAGGTTGACCGGGGAGCTGTTTTTT. It is translated as CASSSISGRLTGELFF.

The chain recombines TRBV19 with TRBJ1-5; maybe TRBD1 (6 bases). The CDR3 has 15 amino acids. Germline-derived CDR1 and CDR2 are LNHDA and SQIVND (reference sequence). Trimming pared 6 bases from V and 3 bases from J, leaving 15 bases between. The CDR3 here is CASSFSGTYNQPQHF. The CDR3 DNA sequence: TGTGCCAGTAGCTTCTCCGGGACATACAATCAGCCCCAGCATTTT.

The J gene is TRBJ2-3, the V gene TRBV11-2; D call uncertain. The V and J ends lost 5 bases and 0 bases respectively, with 9 bases between them. Germline V gives CDR1 SGHAT, CDR2 FQNNGV. CDR3 length: 14 residues. CDR3 sequence reads: CASSLVLSTDTQYF. CDR3 nucleotide sequence: TGTGCCAGCAGCCTCGTTCTTAGCACAGATACGCAGTATTTT.

This clone has more than one count but fewer than ten. The chain carries TRBV5-6 and TRBJ1-5; possible D gene TRBD1, 5 bases. Trimming cost V 2 bases and J 3 bases, with 9 bases left between them. Looked up from germline, CDR1 is SGHDT and CDR2 is YYEEEE. CDR3 length: 14 amino acids. Here the CDR3 reads CASSLQENNQPQHF. The CDR3 region has the DNA TGTGCCAGCAGCTTACAGGAGAACAATCAGCCCCAGCATTTT.

The rearrangement links TRBV7-9 to TRBJ1-1; 8 positions agree with TRBD1. This CDR3 region has 17 residues. Germline values: CDR1 SEHNR, CDR2 FQNEAQ (reference sequence). J gave up 0 bases and V 5 bases, and 11 bases lay outside the gene matches. The CDR3 DNA is TGTGCCAGCAGCCTCAGGACAGGGTTGGATCTGAACACTGAAGCTTTCTTT. As protein: CASSLRTGLDLNTEAFF.

The V and J genes are TRBV24-1 and TRBJ1-2; possibly TRBD1 for D (5 bases). This CDR3 is 15 amino acids long. The V gene lost 2 bases and the J gene lost 8 bases, with 17 bases spanning the gap. Germline V gene data show CDR1 as KGHDR and CDR2 as SFDVKD. DNA for the CDR3: TGTGCCACCAGTGATTCCGTCGGGGGGAAGATCGGCTACACCTTC. Its translation is CATSDSVGGKIGYTF.

This rearrangement joins TRBV5-1 to TRBJ1-1; 7 bases fit TRBD1. The CDR3 loop spans 15 amino acids. J was trimmed by 3 bases and V by 4 bases; bases with no gene match: 9. Looked up from germline, CDR1 is SGHRS and CDR2 is YFSETQ. The CDR3 here is CASSETGPGDTEAFF. DNA for the CDR3: TGCGCCAGCAGCGAGACAGGGCCGGGGGACACTGAAGCTTTCTTT.

Only one count was recorded for this clone. J is TRBJ1-1 and V is TRBV4-3; D may be TRBD1 (6 bases). The germline V gene has CDR1 LGHNA and CDR2 YSLEER. V was shortened by 3 bases and J by 5 bases, with 16 bases between the two germline ends. The CDR3 is 15 residues long. CDR3 in amino acids: CASSHVERGGTEAFF. The DNA for the CDR3 is TGCGCCAGCAGCCACGTCGAAAGGGGGGGGACTGAAGCTTTCTTT.

This chain connects TRBV27 to TRBJ1-2; a possible D gene is TRBD1 (5 bases). CDR1 is MNHEY, CDR2 SMNVEV, per germline (reference sequence). This CDR3 comprises 13 residues. V was clipped by 6 bases and J by 4 bases, with 12 bases between them. This chain's CDR3 is CASSPDSLYGYTF. The CDR3 DNA follows: TGTGCCAGCAGCCCTGACAGCCTCTATGGCTACACCTTC.

V is TRBV6-1 and J is TRBJ1-2, with D possibly matching TRBD1 (6 bases). The CDR3 is 17 residues long. Per germline, CDR1 MNHNS and CDR2 SASEGT. Trimming shortened V by 3 bases and J by 0 bases, and 17 bases separated the two germline ends. The CDR3 protein is CASSDGFRGRSNYGYTF. Written as DNA, the CDR3 is TGTGCCAGCAGTGATGGCTTCAGGGGCCGATCTAACTATGGCTACACCTTC.